These 24 T cell receptor beta chains came from one sample sequenced in a study of blood T cell repertoires in COVID-19. TCRdb keeps only in-frame clones here, not all; method: immunoSEQ multiplex PCR. Here the sample spans fewer than 650,000 clones, less than 90% being singletons. Sample: peripheral blood. These receptors were obtained from a woman aged 45-65 years with COVID-19, enrolled during active disease.

The V gene is TRBV2, the J gene TRBJ2-7; a possible D gene is TRBD2 (6 bases). Germline V gene sequence: CDR1 SNHLY, CDR2 FYNNEI. The V end lost 4 bases, the J end lost 3 bases, and 16 bases lay between the germline ends. The CDR3 has 15 amino acids. CDR3 residues: CASSAAPGVRYEQYF. The CDR3, as DNA: TGTGCCAGCAGTGCCGCGCCGGGAGTTCGCTACGAGCAGTACTTC.

J is TRBJ1-5 and V is TRBV2, with a weak D call TRBD1 (6 bases). CDR1 is SNHLY and CDR2 is FYNNEI in the germline V gene. The CDR3 runs 13 residues. V was clipped by 10 bases and J by 4 bases, with 14 bases between them. The CDR3: CATMGGQNQPQHF. The CDR3, as DNA: TGTGCCACAATGGGGGGGCAAAATCAGCCCCAGCATTTT.

V gene TRBV10-1 combines with J gene TRBJ1-1; 8 bases are shared with TRBD1. V shed 10 bases and J 11 bases; nucleotides not matched to a gene: 15. This CDR3 is built from 13 residues. Per germline, CDR1 WNHNN and CDR2 SYGVQD (reference sequence). The DNA for the CDR3 is TGCGCCAACATGCTCCGCGGACAGGGTGGGGCTTTCTTT. Its protein is CANMLRGQGGAFF.

The chain recombines TRBV7-2 with TRBJ1-2; maybe TRBD1 (5 bases). With 4 bases removed from V and 5 bases from J, the gap between germline ends came to 14 bases. Germline CDR1 reads SGHTA; CDR2 reads FQGNSA. The CDR3 is made up of 14 amino acids. CDR3 in DNA: TGTGCCAGCAGCTGGGGGGGGTCGAGATATGGCTACACCTTC. It specifies CASSWGGSRYGYTF.

The gene calls are TRBV30 and TRBJ2-3; unclear D gene. The CDR3 has 12 residues. Trimming stripped 4 bases from V and 6 bases from J, with 11 bases between. CDR1 and CDR2 (germline): GTSNPN, SVGIG (reference sequence). The CDR3 reads CAWTLAQDTQYF. CDR3 nucleotide sequence: TGTGCCTGGACCCTGGCCCAGGATACGCAGTATTTT.

The chain uses TRBV29-1 and TRBJ2-1; D may be TRBD1 (5 bases). The germline V gene has CDR1 SQVTM and CDR2 ANQGSEA. The length of the CDR3 is 15 residues. V lost 3 bases to trimming and J lost 5 bases, with 17 bases between them. CDR3 bases: TGCAGCGTTGACGAGCATTGGCAGGGAAACAATGAGCAGTTCTTC. It specifies CSVDEHWQGNNEQFF.

The chain has TRBV2 and TRBJ2-3; tentative D call: TRBD2 (7 bases). This CDR3 is built from 15 residues. V lost 8 bases and J 5 bases, leaving 20 bases between the germline ends. Germline lookup yields CDR1 SNHLY and CDR2 FYNNEI. The CDR3 sequence is CASARGGGRGDTQYF. The CDR3 nucleotides are TGTGCCAGCGCCAGGGGCGGGGGCCGGGGAGATACGCAGTATTTT.

This clone was counted between two and nine times. The chain links TRBV18 to TRBJ1-6; 7 positions match TRBD1. Germline V gene sequence: CDR1 KGHSH, CDR2 LQKENI. J lost 8 bases, V lost 6 bases, and 10 bases had no gene match. The CDR3 covers 15 residues. This CDR3 is CASSPGDSNYSPLHF. The CDR3 DNA reads TGTGCCAGCTCTCCCGGGGACAGTAATTATTCACCCCTCCACTTT.

This chain links TRBV14 with TRBJ1-2; D perhaps matches TRBD1 (6 bases). Per germline, CDR1 SGHDN and CDR2 FVKESK. Deletions cut 4 bases from V and 7 bases from J, with 13 bases between. The CDR3 spans 13 residues. CDR3 nucleotide sequence: TGTGCCAGCAGCCTTACAGGGATCGGTGGCTACACCTTC. Translation gives CASSLTGIGGYTF.

The chain recombines TRBV7-3 with TRBJ2-3, with D possibly TRBD1 on 5 matching bases. The CDR3 sequence is 13 residues long. The germline V gene has CDR1 SGHTA and CDR2 FQGTGA. V lost 0 bases, J lost 8 bases, and 9 bases lay in between. CDR3: CASSLTLQGTQYF. As DNA, the CDR3 is TGTGCCAGCAGCTTAACTTTGCAGGGTACGCAGTATTTT.

This clone was detected only once. V and J are TRBV27 and TRBJ2-7, with 16 bases identical to TRBD2. V was clipped by 4 bases and J by 5 bases; unmatched bases: 14. This CDR3 is 19 amino acids long. Germline loops: CDR1 MNHEY, CDR2 SMNVEV (reference sequence). The CDR3 nucleotides are TGTGCCAGCAGTTCCTCCTTGGGACTAGCGGGGGGGAGTAGAAACGAGCAGTACTTC. The encoded protein is CASSSSLGLAGGSRNEQYF.

The chain links TRBV19 to TRBJ2-1; 9 nucleotides agree with TRBD2. This CDR3 spans 18 amino acids. V lost 8 bases to trimming and J lost 0 bases; unmatched junction nucleotides: 14. Germline loops: CDR1 LNHDA, CDR2 SQIVND (reference sequence). The CDR3 reads CASPGASGGPSSYNEQFF. The CDR3, as DNA: TGTGCCAGTCCCGGAGCAAGCGGGGGGCCGAGCTCCTACAATGAGCAGTTCTTC.

The chain uses TRBV14 and TRBJ2-1, with D unresolved. Trimming took 4 bases from V and 9 from J, leaving 13 bases between them. CDR1 is SGHDN and CDR2 is FVKESK in the germline V gene. The length of the CDR3 is 13 residues. The CDR3 is CASSLLNLAEQFF. Here the CDR3 DNA reads TGTGCCAGCAGCCTCCTGAATTTGGCTGAGCAGTTCTTC.

The chain carries TRBV13 and TRBJ2-1, with 9 bases lining up with TRBD2. The CDR3 is 14 amino acids. CDR1 is PRHDT and CDR2 is FYEKMQ in the germline V gene (reference sequence). V was clipped by 5 bases and J by 7 bases; unmatched bases: 6. The DNA for the CDR3 is TGTGCCAGCAGCGTCGGACTAGCGTTGAATGAGCAGTTCTTC. Translated, it gives CASSVGLALNEQFF.

This rearrangement joins TRBV4-1 to TRBJ1-2; D is possibly TRBD1 (5 bases). The CDR3 is 14 amino acids. The germline V gene has CDR1 MGHRA and CDR2 YSYEKL. Between the trimmed V and J ends, which lost 4 bases and 3 bases, there was a span of 12 bases. As DNA, the CDR3 is TGCGCCAGCAGCCCAGATGACAGACACTATGGCTACACCTTC. Translation: CASSPDDRHYGYTF.

This chain uses TRBV6-1 with TRBJ2-3; 8 positions match TRBD2. The CDR3 runs 16 residues. V dropped 2 bases and J dropped 6; count of bases not matched to a gene: 10. Looked up from germline, CDR1 is MNHNS and CDR2 is SASEGT. CDR3 nucleotides: TGTGCCAGCAGTGAACGGTGGCGGGGGGAAGTGGATACGCAGTATTTT. Protein product: CASSERWRGEVDTQYF.

This chain links TRBV11-2 with TRBJ2-7, with no clear D. CDR1 is SGHAT, CDR2 FQNNGV, per germline. The CDR3 loop spans 11 amino acids. V was trimmed by 4 bases and J by 6 bases, leaving 7 bases between them. CDR3 in DNA: TGTGCCAGCAGCTCCCTTAGCGAGCAGTACTTC. Translation: CASSSLSEQYF.

V usage is TRBV11-2 and J usage is TRBJ1-1; no reliable D call. The CDR3 has 15 residues. Germline V CDR1 and CDR2: SGHAT, FQNNGV. V was cut by 5 bases and J by 4 bases, with 17 bases left in between. CDR3 residues: CASSPVPYGSTEAFF. Written as DNA, the CDR3 is TGTGCCAGCAGCCCTGTCCCCTACGGGAGCACTGAAGCTTTCTTT.

V gene TRBV7-9 combines with J gene TRBJ1-2; 9 bases align to TRBD1. From germline, CDR1 is SEHNR and CDR2 FQNEAQ (reference sequence). After removal of 5 bases from V and 6 bases from J, the junction contained 19 bases not matched to a gene. This CDR3 contains 18 residues. The CDR3, as DNA: TGTGCCAGCAGCCCGCGACCGAGGGGGGACAGGGTTTTTGATGGCTACACCTTC. Translating gives CASSPRPRGDRVFDGYTF.

This chain connects TRBV5-6 to TRBJ2-2, with D uncertain. V shed 3 bases and J shed 4 bases, with 10 bases lying between them. Germline V gene data show CDR1 as SGHDT and CDR2 as YYEEEE. CDR3 size: 14 residues. CDR3 DNA sequence: TGTGCCAGCAGCTGGTCTACCCTCACCGGGGAGCTGTTTTTT. It is translated as CASSWSTLTGELFF.

The chain has TRBV27 and TRBJ1-2; TRBD1 might be the D (6 bases). This CDR3 spans 14 amino acids. Germline V gives CDR1 MNHEY, CDR2 SMNVEV (reference sequence). Trimming cost V 5 bases and J 3 bases, with 13 bases left between them. CDR3 bases: TGTGCCAGCAGTACCAACAGGGATGACTATGGCTACACCTTC. It yields the protein CASSTNRDDYGYTF.

The chain uses TRBV5-1 and TRBJ1-1; TRBD1 might be the D (6 bases). Germline V lookup: CDR1 SGHRS, CDR2 YFSETQ. The CDR3 loop spans 19 amino acids. The ends were cut back, 0 bases at V and 0 bases at J, with 21 bases in the middle. The CDR3 DNA is TGCGCCAGCAGCTTGGAATCCTCGGGGGGGCGCAAATTGAACACTGAAGCTTTCTTT. It yields the protein CASSLESSGGRKLNTEAFF.

The chain uses TRBV14 and TRBJ2-1, with 8 bases matching TRBD2. This CDR3 has 17 residues. J was trimmed by 3 bases and V by 0 bases; bases with no gene match: 7. From germline, CDR1 is SGHDN and CDR2 FVKESK. The CDR3: CASSQDAPSGHYNEQFF. As DNA, the CDR3 is TGTGCCAGCAGCCAAGATGCGCCTAGCGGGCACTACAATGAGCAGTTCTTC.

The gene calls are TRBV7-9 and TRBJ2-1, with TRBD1 identical over 9 bases. V lost 5 bases to trimming and J lost 7 bases; unmatched junction nucleotides: 12. The CDR3 totals 16 residues. Germline V gives CDR1 SEHNR, CDR2 FQNEAQ (reference sequence). Here the CDR3 reads CASSTWTGATGNEQFF. The DNA for the CDR3 is TGTGCCAGCAGCACCTGGACAGGGGCCACGGGGAATGAGCAGTTCTTC.